The rows below give T cell receptor beta chains drawn from one sample of a study of CD4+ T cells in melanoma. Sequencing used immunoSEQ multiplex PCR; TCRdb keeps in-frame clones, though not all of them. The sample consists of nearly 50,000 clones, 75% to 90% of them appearing once. Sequencing was performed on peripheral blood. These receptors were collected from a human donor with melanoma. CDR3s include the opening cysteine and the closing phenylalanine or tryptophan. The order of the fields is J gene, V gene, D gene, CDR3 protein, CDR3 DNA. The D gene is left open where the match is weak.

TRBJ2-1 TRBV14 - CASSQPSRSSYNEQFF TGTGCCAGCAGCCAACCGTCCCGGAGCTCCTACAATGAGCAGTTCTTC
TRBJ1-2 TRBV5-1 TRBD1 CASSAGQGVDGYTF TGCGCCAGCAGCGCCGGACAGGGAGTGGATGGCTACACCTTC
TRBJ2-7 TRBV5-6 TRBD1 CASTLRERGLYEQYF TGTGCCAGCACCCTACGAGAGAGGGGGCTCTACGAGCAGTACTTC
TRBJ2-1 TRBV4-1 TRBD2 CASSLLAGGPNEQFF TGCGCCAGCAGCTTGCTAGCGGGGGGGCCCAATGAGCAGTTCTTC
TRBJ2-5 TRBV7-9 - CASSLEVGRLWGTQYF TGTGCCAGCAGCTTGGAGGTTGGTCGCCTTTGGGGGACCCAGTACTTC
TRBJ2-2 TRBV27 TRBD1 CASSLIRTGGVSGELFF TGTGCCAGCAGTTTAATTCGGACAGGGGGCGTATCCGGGGAGCTGTTTTTT
TRBJ1-1 TRBV5-4 - CASSLPSGGFDTEAFF TGTGCCAGCAGCTTGCCCTCCGGAGGGTTTGACACTGAAGCTTTCTTT
TRBJ1-1 TRBV5-1 - CASSWGNTEAFF TGCGCCAGCAGCTGGGGCAACACTGAAGCTTTCTTT
TRBJ2-1 TRBV4-1 - CASTLGGSYNEQFF TGCGCCAGCACCCTGGGGGGCTCCTACAATGAGCAGTTCTTC
TRBJ2-7 TRBV5-5 - CASSWPGSYEQYF TGTGCCAGCAGCTGGCCAGGGTCCTACGAGCAGTACTTC
TRBJ1-1 TRBV7-6 TRBD1 CASSGPGQASFAEAFF TGTGCCAGCAGCGGCCCGGGACAGGCCTCATTCGCTGAAGCTTTCTTT
TRBJ2-1 TRBV7-9 - CASSLGRAEQFF TGTGCCAGCAGCCTAGGGCGGGCCGAGCAGTTCTTC
TRBJ2-1 TRBV6-5 TRBD2 CASSSMERGFEQFF TGTGCCAGCAGCTCAATGGAGCGGGGGTTTGAGCAGTTCTTC
TRBJ1-4 TRBV14 TRBD1 CASSQVRKGAPNEKLFF TGTGCCAGCAGCCAAGTTAGGAAGGGGGCCCCGAATGAAAAACTGTTTTTT
TRBJ2-1 TRBV5-5 - CASSLSGGAGNEQFF TGTGCCAGCAGCTTGAGTGGGGGCGCGGGCAATGAGCAGTTCTTC
TRBJ1-2 TRBV19 TRBD1 CASSTGLVYGYTF TGTGCCAGCTCGACAGGGTTGGTCTATGGCTACACCTTC
TRBJ2-1 TRBV7-2 TRBD2 CASSPGLAGWDEQFF TGTGCCAGCAGCCCCGGACTAGCGGGGTGGGATGAGCAGTTCTTC
TRBJ1-1 TRBV6-4 TRBD1 CASSDSRGTEAFF TGTGCCAGCAGTGACTCCAGGGGGACTGAAGCTTTCTTT
TRBJ1-4 TRBV25-1 TRBD1 CASTNRDSNEKLFF TGTGCCAGCACAAACCGGGACAGTAATGAAAAACTGTTTTTT
TRBJ2-7 TRBV28 - CASSLRGFYEQYF TGTGCCAGCAGTTTGAGGGGTTTTTACGAGCAGTACTTC
TRBJ1-2 TRBV5-4 TRBD1 CASSLAWDSNYGYTF TGTGCCAGCAGCTTGGCCTGGGACAGCAACTATGGCTACACCTTC
TRBJ2-7 TRBV5-1 - CASKTGTDSYEQYF TGCGCCAGCAAAACCGGGACGGATTCCTACGAGCAGTACTTC